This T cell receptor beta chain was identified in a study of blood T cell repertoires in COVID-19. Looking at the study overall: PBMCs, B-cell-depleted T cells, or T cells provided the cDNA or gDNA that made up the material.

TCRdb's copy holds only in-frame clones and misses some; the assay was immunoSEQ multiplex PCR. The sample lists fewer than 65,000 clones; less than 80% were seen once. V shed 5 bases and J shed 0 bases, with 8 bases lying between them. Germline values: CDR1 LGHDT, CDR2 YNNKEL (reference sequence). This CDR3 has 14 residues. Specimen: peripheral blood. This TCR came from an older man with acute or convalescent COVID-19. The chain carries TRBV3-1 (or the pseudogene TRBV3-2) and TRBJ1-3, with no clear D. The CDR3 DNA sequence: TGTGCCAGCAGCACGAGCAACTCTGGAAACACCATATATTTT. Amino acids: CASSTSNSGNTIYF.